The rows below give T cell receptor beta chains drawn from one sample of a study of early T cells in non-severe SARS-CoV-2 infection. TCRdb fed the 5' RACE reads into MiXCR, producing one record per CDR3 protein. Of about 46,000 distinct CDR3 sequences detected, roughly 5.4% appear once; the ten largest clones hold about 5%. The sample consisted of whole blood, taken at baseline. The receptor set was obtained from an adult who was a healthcare worker with PCR-confirmed SARS-CoV-2 infection or an uninfected control (not recorded which). The CDR3 runs from the conserved cysteine through the conserved F or W. D genes are given only for firm matches. For some rows the clone size is stated as once, few or many, or as a class when expanded; others skip it.

abundance | j_gene | d_gene | v_gene | CDR3nt | CDR3aa
many | TRBJ1-1 | TRBD1 | TRBV27 | TGTGCCAGCATAGACAGGGGGCGGGAGACTGAAGCTTTCTTT | CASIDRGRETEAFF
many | TRBJ2-5 | . | TRBV13 | TGTGCCAGCAGCTTACTAGGAGAGACCCAGTACTTC | CASSLLGETQYF
. | TRBJ2-7 | TRBD2 | TRBV20-1 | TGCAGTGCGAAGCGGGAATCTAGGGCCTACGAGCAGTACTTC | CSAKRESRAYEQYF
many | TRBJ1-6 | . | TRBV20-1 | TGCAGTGCTAGTGGCTCAATTCCTGATAATTCACCCCTCCACTTT | CSASGSIPDNSPLHF
many | TRBJ2-7 | . | TRBV30 | TGTGCCTGGAGTGTACCCCCTTACGAGCAGTACTTC | CAWSVPPYEQYF
many | TRBJ2-7 | . | TRBV5-1 | TGCGCCAGCAGCTTGCAGCAGGGGCCCTACGAGCAGTACTTC | CASSLQQGPYEQYF
many | TRBJ2-7 | TRBD1 | TRBV29-1 | TGCAGCGTTGGCAGGGACAGGGGCTACGAGCAGTACTTC | CSVGRDRGYEQYF
many | TRBJ2-7 | . | TRBV7-2 | TGTGCCAGCAGCTTAGTCGCTTTTCCGGAGTACGAGCAGTACTTC | CASSLVAFPEYEQYF
few | TRBJ2-1 | TRBD1 | TRBV5-1 | TGCGCCAGCGGGCTGGGGACAGGGTACAATGAGCAGTTCTTC | CASGLGTGYNEQFF
many | TRBJ2-2 | TRBD2 | TRBV19 | TGTGCCAGTAGTTACTCGGGACTAGCGGAAAACACCGGGGAGCTGTTTTTT | CASSYSGLAENTGELFF
many | TRBJ2-7 | . | TRBV7-9 | TGTGCCAGCTCGAGGGACGGCTCCTACGAGCAGTACTTC | CASSRDGSYEQYF
few | TRBJ2-1 | . | TRBV19 | TGTGCCAGTAGTTTAACGGGAGCCCACAATGAGCAGTTCTTC | CASSLTGAHNEQFF
few | TRBJ2-7 | TRBD2 | TRBV2 | TGTGCCAGCAGTACACTAGCGGGACGCTACGAGCAGTACTTC | CASSTLAGRYEQYF
many | TRBJ2-3 | . | TRBV29-1 | TGCAGCGTGGGACCGACTACTAGCACAGATACGCAGTATTTT | CSVGPTTSTDTQYF
many | TRBJ2-7 | . | TRBV10-2 | TGCGCCAGCAGTGAGTCTGCGACTCTATACGAGCAGTACTTC | CASSESATLYEQYF
many | TRBJ2-3 | . | TRBV3-1 | TGTGCCAGCAGCCCGGGAGTTACGCAGTATTTT | CASSPGVTQYF
. | TRBJ1-1 | . | TRBV4-1 | TGCGCCAGCAGCCAAGATTATAGGGCACCTCTCGTGAACACTGAAGCTTTCTTT | CASSQDYRAPLVNTEAFF
many | TRBJ2-5 | . | TRBV29-1 | TGCAGCGTCAGGGTAGCTGAGACCCAGTACTTC | CSVRVAETQYF
. | TRBJ2-4 | . | TRBV20-1 | TGCAGTGCCCCAAGAACGGGGGCCCCGAAAAACATTCAGTACTTC | CSAPRTGAPKNIQYF
many | TRBJ2-5 | TRBD2 | TRBV6-5 | TGTGCCAGCAGTTACTCGGCGGGAGTCGGAGAGACCCAGTACTTC | CASSYSAGVGETQYF
many | TRBJ2-1 | . | TRBV29-1 | TGCAGCGTTGAAGATGAAACCAGGCGCAATGAGCAGTTCTTC | CSVEDETRRNEQFF
few | TRBJ2-5 | . | TRBV30 | TGTGCCTGGAGTGTACGGGGGCAGGGAGGGGAGACCCAGTACTTC | CAWSVRGQGGETQYF